One TCR beta chain is described in this entry. Looked up from germline, CDR1 is MNHEY and CDR2 is SMNVEV (reference sequence). Trimming left V 3 bases short and J 1 base short, with 13 bases between. This CDR3 has 15 residues. Construction of the TCRbeta library involved unique molecular identifiers. TCRdb reanalysed the PCR reads using MiXCR and keeps one entry per CDR3 protein. The sample lists approximately 350,000 distinct CDR3 sequences, around a tenth seen once, with around 2.4% in the top ten. The data stem from a study of T-cell reconstitution after alpha-beta-depleted transplantation in children.

This chain links TRBV27 with TRBJ2-7; D is ambiguous. The sequence was obtained from a human donor who donated a stem cell graft to a child with acute lymphoblastic leukemia. This sample comprised PBMCs from the stem cell graft donor, obtained from the stem cell graft. This CDR3 reads CASSLSVLGSYEQYF. As DNA, the CDR3 is TGTGCCAGCAGTTTGTCAGTCCTAGGTTCCTACGAGCAGTACTTC.